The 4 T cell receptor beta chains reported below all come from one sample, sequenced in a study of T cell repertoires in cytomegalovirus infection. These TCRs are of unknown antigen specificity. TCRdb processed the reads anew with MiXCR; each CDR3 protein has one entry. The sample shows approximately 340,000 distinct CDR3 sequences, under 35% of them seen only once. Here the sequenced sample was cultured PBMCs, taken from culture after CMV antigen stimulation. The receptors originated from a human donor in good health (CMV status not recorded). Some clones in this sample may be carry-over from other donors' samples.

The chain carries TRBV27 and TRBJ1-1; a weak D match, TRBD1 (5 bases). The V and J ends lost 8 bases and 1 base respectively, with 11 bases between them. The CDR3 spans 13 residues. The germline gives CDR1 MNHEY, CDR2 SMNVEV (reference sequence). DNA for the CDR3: TGTGCCAGCCTCAGGGCAGAGAACACTGAAGCTTTCTTT. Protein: CASLRAENTEAFF.

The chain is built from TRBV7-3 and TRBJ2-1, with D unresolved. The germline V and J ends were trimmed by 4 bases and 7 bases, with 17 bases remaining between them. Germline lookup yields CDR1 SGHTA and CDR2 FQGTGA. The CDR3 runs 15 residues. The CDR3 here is CASSSEGSTLNEQFF. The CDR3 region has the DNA TGTGCCAGCAGCTCAGAAGGGTCGACCTTAAATGAGCAGTTCTTC.

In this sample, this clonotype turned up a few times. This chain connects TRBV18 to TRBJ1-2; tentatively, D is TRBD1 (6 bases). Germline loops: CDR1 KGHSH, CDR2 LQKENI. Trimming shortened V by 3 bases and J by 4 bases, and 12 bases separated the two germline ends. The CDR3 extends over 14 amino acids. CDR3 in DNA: TGTGCCAGCTCACCCCACAGGGTTACCTATGGCTACACCTTC. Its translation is CASSPHRVTYGYTF.

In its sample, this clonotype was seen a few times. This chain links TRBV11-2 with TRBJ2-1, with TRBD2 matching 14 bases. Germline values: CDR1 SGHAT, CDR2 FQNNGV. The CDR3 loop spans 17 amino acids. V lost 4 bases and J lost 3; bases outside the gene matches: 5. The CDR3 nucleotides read TGTGCCAGCAGCTCCTGGACTAGCGGGGGGCACTACAATGAGCAGTTCTTC. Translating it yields CASSSWTSGGHYNEQFF.